This entry features one T cell receptor (beta chain) sequence. The record originates from a study of control samples from healthy donors and cancer patients. Method: immunoSEQ multiplex PCR; TCRdb's copy keeps in-frame clones and lacks some. Among 100,000 to 150,000 clones listed, about nine tenths were seen once. The V gene's germline CDR1 is MNHEY and CDR2 SVGAGI. V was clipped by 6 bases and J by 6 bases, with 17 bases between them. The CDR3 runs 14 residues. Sequenced: PBMCs. The J gene is TRBJ1-1, the V gene TRBV6-5, with D maybe TRBD1 (6 bases). The receptor was isolated from a man aged 45-60 years with head and neck cancer. CDR3 nucleotides: TGTGCCAGCAGCCCCGGGGGGGGGCGGGCTGAAGCTTTCTTT. It encodes CASSPGGGRAEAFF.